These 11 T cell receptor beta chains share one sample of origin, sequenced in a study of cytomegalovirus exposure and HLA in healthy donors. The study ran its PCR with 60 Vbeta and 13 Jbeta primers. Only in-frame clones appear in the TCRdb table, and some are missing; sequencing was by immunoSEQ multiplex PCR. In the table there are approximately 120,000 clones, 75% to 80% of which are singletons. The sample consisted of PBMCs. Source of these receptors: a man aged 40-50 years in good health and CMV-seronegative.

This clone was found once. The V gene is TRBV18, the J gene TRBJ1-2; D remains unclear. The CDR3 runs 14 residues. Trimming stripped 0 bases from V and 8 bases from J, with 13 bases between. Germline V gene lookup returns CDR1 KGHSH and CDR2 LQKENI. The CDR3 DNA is TGTGCCAGCTCACCACCGGCGGTTACGAGCGGCTACACCTTC. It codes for CASSPPAVTSGYTF. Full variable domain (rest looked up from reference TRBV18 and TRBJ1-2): NAGVMQNPRHLVRRRGQEARLRCSPMKGHSHVYWYRQLPEEGLKFMVYLQKENIIDESGMPKERFSAEFPKEGPSILRIQQVVRGDSAAYFCASSPPAVTSGYTFGSGTRLTVV.

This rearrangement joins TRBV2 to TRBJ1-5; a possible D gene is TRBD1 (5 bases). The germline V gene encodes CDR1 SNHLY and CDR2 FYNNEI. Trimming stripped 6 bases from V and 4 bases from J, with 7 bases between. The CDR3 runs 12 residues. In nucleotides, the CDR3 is TGTGCCAGCAGCCGACAGAATCAGCCCCAGCATTTT. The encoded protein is CASSRQNQPQHF. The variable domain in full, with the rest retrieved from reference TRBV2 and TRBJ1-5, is EPEVTQTPSHQVTQMGQEVILRCVPISNHLYFYWYRQILGQKVEFLVSFYNNEISEKSEIFDDQFSVERPDGSNFTLKIRSTKLEDSAMYFCASSRQNQPQHFGDGTRLSIL.

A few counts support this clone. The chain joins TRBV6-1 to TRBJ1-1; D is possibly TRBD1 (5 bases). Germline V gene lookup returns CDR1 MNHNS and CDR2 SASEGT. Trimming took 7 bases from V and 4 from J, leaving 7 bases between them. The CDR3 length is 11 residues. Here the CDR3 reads CASIRGTEAFF. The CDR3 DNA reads TGTGCCAGCATTAGGGGCACTGAAGCTTTCTTT.

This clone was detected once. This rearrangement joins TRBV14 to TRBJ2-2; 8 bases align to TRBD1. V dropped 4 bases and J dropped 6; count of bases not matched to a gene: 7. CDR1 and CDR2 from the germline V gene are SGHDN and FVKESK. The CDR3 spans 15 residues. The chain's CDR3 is CASSPWTGMAGELFF. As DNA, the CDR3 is TGTGCCAGCAGCCCGTGGACAGGGATGGCCGGGGAGCTGTTTTTT.

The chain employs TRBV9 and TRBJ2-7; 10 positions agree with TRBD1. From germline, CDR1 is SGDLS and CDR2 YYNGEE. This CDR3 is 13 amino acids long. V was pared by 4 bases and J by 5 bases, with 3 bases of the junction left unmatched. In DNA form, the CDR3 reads TGTGCCAGCAGCAGGACAGGGGGGGACGAGCAGTACTTC. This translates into CASSRTGGDEQYF.

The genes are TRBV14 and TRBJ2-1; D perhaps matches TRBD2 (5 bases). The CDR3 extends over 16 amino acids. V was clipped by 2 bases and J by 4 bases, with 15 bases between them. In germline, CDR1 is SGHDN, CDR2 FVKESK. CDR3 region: CASSQFREAEYNEQFF. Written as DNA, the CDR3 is TGTGCCAGCAGCCAATTCCGGGAAGCCGAGTACAATGAGCAGTTCTTC.

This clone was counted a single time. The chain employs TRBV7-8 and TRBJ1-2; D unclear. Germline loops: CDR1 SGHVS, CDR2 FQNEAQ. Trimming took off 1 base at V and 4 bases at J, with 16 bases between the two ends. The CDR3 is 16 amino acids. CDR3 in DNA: TGTGCCAGCAGCTTAGTTCAGCGGGGTCCGGGCTATGGCTACACCTTC. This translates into CASSLVQRGPGYGYTF. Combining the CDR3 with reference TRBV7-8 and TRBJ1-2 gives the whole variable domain GAGVSQSPRYKVAKRGQDVALRCDPISGHVSLFWYQQALGQGPEFLTYFQNEAQLDKSGLPSDRFFAERPEGSVSTLKIQRTQQEDSAVYLCASSLVQRGPGYGYTFGSGTRLTVV.

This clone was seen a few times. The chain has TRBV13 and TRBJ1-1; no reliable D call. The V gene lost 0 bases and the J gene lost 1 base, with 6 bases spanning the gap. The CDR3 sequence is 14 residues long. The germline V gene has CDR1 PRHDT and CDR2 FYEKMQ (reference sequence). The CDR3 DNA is TGTGCCAGCAGCTTAGGCCGGTCGAACACTGAAGCTTTCTTT. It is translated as CASSLGRSNTEAFF. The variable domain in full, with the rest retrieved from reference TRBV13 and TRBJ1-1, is AAGVIQSPRHLIKEKRETATLKCYPIPRHDTVYWYQQGPGQDPQFLISFYEKMQSDKGSIPDRFSAQQFSDYHSELNMSSLELGDSALYFCASSLGRSNTEAFFGQGTRLTVV.

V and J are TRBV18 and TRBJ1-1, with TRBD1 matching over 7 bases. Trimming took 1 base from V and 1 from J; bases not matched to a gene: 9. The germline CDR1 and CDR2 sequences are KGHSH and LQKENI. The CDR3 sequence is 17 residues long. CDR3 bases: TGTGCCAGCTCACCACTCAAACCGGGACAGACGAACACTGAAGCTTTCTTT. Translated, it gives CASSPLKPGQTNTEAFF.

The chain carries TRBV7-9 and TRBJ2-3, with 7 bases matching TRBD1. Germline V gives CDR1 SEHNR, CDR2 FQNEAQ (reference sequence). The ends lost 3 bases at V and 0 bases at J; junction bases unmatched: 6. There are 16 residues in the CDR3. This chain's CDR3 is CASSFFRDRSTDTQYF. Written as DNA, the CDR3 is TGTGCCAGCAGCTTCTTCCGGGACAGAAGCACAGATACGCAGTATTTT.

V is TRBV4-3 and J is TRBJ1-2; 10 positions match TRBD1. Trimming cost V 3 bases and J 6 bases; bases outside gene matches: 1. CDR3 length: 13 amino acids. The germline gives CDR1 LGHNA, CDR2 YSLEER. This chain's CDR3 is CASSQDRGNGYTF. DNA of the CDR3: TGCGCCAGCAGCCAGGACAGGGGGAATGGCTACACCTTC.